These 25 T cell receptor beta chains were sequenced from one sample in a study of T cell changes during pregnancy in multiple sclerosis. Data came from immunoSEQ multiplex PCR; TCRdb stores just in-frame clones and leaves some out. Among some 60,000 clones listed, around 85% were seen once. The sequencing here drew on CD4+ T cells from peripheral blood mononuclear cells, taken in the third trimester of pregnancy. Receptors were obtained from a female donor with multiple sclerosis, enrolled in a pregnancy study.

The chain links TRBV6-5 to TRBJ1-4; D is perhaps TRBD1 (5 bases). Germline V lookup: CDR1 MNHEY, CDR2 SVGAGI. The CDR3 spans 15 residues. Trimming pared 5 bases from V and 2 bases from J, leaving 12 bases between. CDR3 loop: CASSRKGLTNEKLFF. The CDR3 DNA is TGTGCCAGCAGTCGAAAGGGGCTTACTAATGAAAAACTGTTTTTT.

The chain couples TRBV6-5 to TRBJ1-6, with D tentatively TRBD1 (6 bases). Germline assignment: CDR1 MNHEY and CDR2 SVGAGI. V dropped 6 bases and J dropped 6 bases, with 12 bases sitting between them. This CDR3 comprises 14 residues. CDR3 bases: TGTGCCAGCAGCAAGTTACAGGGTAATTCACCCCTCCACTTT. This gives the protein CASSKLQGNSPLHF.

The chain has TRBV5-8 and TRBJ2-3; D possibly corresponds to TRBD2 (6 bases). The V gene's germline CDR1 is SGHTS and CDR2 YDEGEE. The CDR3 consists of 14 residues. With 6 bases removed from V and 5 bases from J, the gap between germline ends came to 16 bases. This CDR3 reads CASNLGGYQDTQYF. CDR3 coding DNA: TGTGCCAGCAACCTCGGGGGTTATCAAGATACGCAGTATTTT.

The J gene is TRBJ1-4, the V gene TRBV5-1; 11 nucleotides agree with TRBD1. Germline V CDR1 and CDR2: SGHRS, YFSETQ. Losses at the gene ends were 6 bases for V and 8 bases for J; bases not matched to a gene: 9. The CDR3 is 15 residues long. The DNA for the CDR3 is TGCGCCAGCACCGGACAGGGGGCTGGAGGGGAAAAACTGTTTTTT. This sequence encodes CASTGQGAGGEKLFF.

The chain recombines TRBV4-2 with TRBJ1-3; no reliable D call. Germline V CDR1 and CDR2: LGHNA, YNFKEQ. V lost 0 bases, J lost 0 bases, and 6 bases lay in between. CDR3 length equals 15 residues. Written as DNA, the CDR3 is TGTGCCAGCAGCCAAGATAAACACTCTGGAAACACCATATATTTT. It encodes CASSQDKHSGNTIYF.

The V gene is TRBV7-2, the J gene TRBJ2-5, with 8 bases fitting TRBD1. With 4 bases clipped from V and 3 bases from J, the junction kept 13 bases outside the gene matches. The CDR3 extends over 17 amino acids. The V gene's germline CDR1 is SGHTA and CDR2 FQGNSA. The CDR3 is CASSSTDDRGGEETQYF. For the CDR3, the DNA is TGTGCCAGCAGCTCAACGGATGACAGGGGCGGGGAAGAGACCCAGTACTTC.

The chain has TRBV5-6 and TRBJ1-5, with 7 bases fitting TRBD1. Trimming took 4 bases from V and 7 from J; bases not matched to a gene: 5. This CDR3 is 13 amino acids long. Germline V gene lookup returns CDR1 SGHDT and CDR2 YYEEEE. The CDR3 nucleotides read TGTGCCAGCAGCGTCGACAGGGACCAGCCCCAGCATTTT. As protein: CASSVDRDQPQHF. The full variable domain, with the rest looked up from reference TRBV5-6 and TRBJ1-5, is DAGVTQSPTHLIKTRGQQVTLRCSPKSGHDTVSWYQQALGQGPQFIFQYYEEEERQRGNFPDRFSGHQFPNYSSELNVNALLLGDSALYLCASSVDRDQPQHFGDGTRLSIL.

The CDR3 DNA follows: TGTGCCAGCACCCGACGGACAGGGGACACCGGGGAGCTGTTTTTT. It yields the protein CASTRRTGDTGELFF. The V and J genes are TRBV6-1 and TRBJ2-2; 9 bases are a match to TRBD1. The V gene end was trimmed by 7 bases and the J gene end by 3 bases; junction bases not matched to a gene: 6. The CDR3 has 15 amino acids. The germline CDR1 and CDR2 sequences are MNHNS and SASEGT.

The chain joins TRBV10-1 to TRBJ1-5; no clear D. Germline values: CDR1 WNHNN, CDR2 SYGVQD (reference sequence). V shed 0 bases and J shed 4 bases, with 10 bases lying between them. The CDR3 totals 15 residues. CDR3 region: CASSESIAGNQPQHF. As DNA, the CDR3 is TGCGCCAGCAGTGAGTCGATAGCGGGGAATCAGCCCCAGCATTTT.

This clone was seen only once. The rearrangement links TRBV27 to TRBJ1-5; no definite D call. Germline V gene lookup returns CDR1 MNHEY and CDR2 SMNVEV (reference sequence). The CDR3 has 14 residues. V dropped 6 bases and J dropped 3 bases, with 12 bases sitting between them. The CDR3 DNA reads TGTGCCAGCAGAGGAACAGCTTCCAATCAGCCCCAGCATTTT. This encodes CASRGTASNQPQHF.

The V call is TRBV15, the J call TRBJ2-2, with D unresolved. Germline V gene lookup returns CDR1 LNHNV and CDR2 YYDKDF (reference sequence). Trimming took off 0 bases at V and 1 base at J, with 3 bases between the two ends. The CDR3 spans 14 residues. The CDR3 nucleotides are TGTGCCACCAGCAGAGATCAGAACACCGGGGAGCTGTTTTTT. Its translation: CATSRDQNTGELFF.

V is TRBV4-3 and J is TRBJ2-3, with D perhaps matching TRBD2 (7 bases). The CDR3 contains 16 residues. With 4 bases removed from V and 4 bases from J, the gap between germline ends came to 18 bases. CDR1 LGHNA and CDR2 YSLEER come from the germline V gene. CDR3 nucleotides: TGCGCCAGCAGCCGAAGGGGGGGCCGCGCGTCAGATACGCAGTATTTT. The encoded protein is CASSRRGGRASDTQYF.

The genes are TRBV20-1 and TRBJ1-4; no definite D call. Germline V lookup: CDR1 DFQATT, CDR2 SNEGSKA (reference sequence). The CDR3 is 11 residues long. V dropped 2 bases and J dropped 16 bases, with 14 bases sitting between them. The CDR3 DNA sequence: TGCAGTGCTAGATCCGTGGAGAATGAGTTTTTT. It encodes CSARSVENEFF.

This chain links TRBV7-9 with TRBJ1-1; possibly TRBD1 for D (5 bases). The CDR3 is 14 amino acids. CDR1 and CDR2 (germline): SEHNR, FQNEAQ (reference sequence). Trimming removed 3 bases from V and 3 bases from J, with 11 bases in between. The CDR3 is CASSLGLGDTEAFF. CDR3 DNA: TGTGCCAGCAGCTTGGGACTCGGGGACACTGAAGCTTTCTTT.

The chain joins TRBV7-2 to TRBJ2-1; 10 positions agree with TRBD2. From germline, CDR1 is SGHTA and CDR2 FQGNSA. The CDR3 contains 17 residues. The ends lost 3 bases at V and 0 bases at J; junction bases unmatched: 5. The CDR3 DNA is TGTGCCAGCAGCTTTCCTACTAGCGGGGTCTCCTACAATGAGCAGTTCTTC. Protein sequence: CASSFPTSGVSYNEQFF.

The table lists this clone with a count of one. CDR3: CASSRRTSGGFEQFF. CDR3 sequence (DNA): TGTGCCAGCAGTCGACGGACTAGCGGGGGATTTGAGCAGTTCTTC. The chain combines TRBV6-5 with TRBJ2-1; TRBD2 agrees at 13 bases. Germline-derived CDR1 and CDR2 are MNHEY and SVGAGI. The CDR3 is 15 amino acids. The V segment lost 5 bases and the J segment 9 bases; nucleotides outside the gene matches: 7.

The chain employs TRBV11-2 and TRBJ1-2, with D possibly TRBD1 on 5 matching bases. Germline V CDR1 and CDR2: SGHAT, FQNNGV. This CDR3 contains 16 residues. V lost 5 bases and J 4 bases, leaving 20 bases between the germline ends. The CDR3 nucleotides read TGTGCCAGCAGCCCCACAAGCGGGGGGGACGGCTATGGCTACACCTTC. Residues: CASSPTSGGDGYGYTF.

CDR3 nucleotides: TGTGCCAGCAGCCTGGGGCTAGCGGGATACAATGAGCAGTTCTTC. Translated: CASSLGLAGYNEQFF. The chain uses TRBV6-6 and TRBJ2-1, with TRBD2 identical over 9 bases. CDR1 and CDR2 from the germline V gene are MNHNY and SVGAGI (reference sequence). V gave up 6 bases and J gave up 4 bases; unmatched junction bases: 7. This CDR3 is 15 amino acids long.

This chain connects TRBV30 to TRBJ1-5, with 7 bases that match TRBD1. CDR3 size: 13 residues. Looked up from germline, CDR1 is GTSNPN and CDR2 is SVGIG (reference sequence). The V segment lost 2 bases and the J segment 5 bases; nucleotides outside the gene matches: 3. The CDR3 spells CAWSRQGDQPQHF. In DNA, the CDR3 is TGTGCCTGGAGTAGGCAGGGGGATCAGCCCCAGCATTTT.

The V and J genes are TRBV7-3 and TRBJ2-3, with TRBD1 identical over 7 bases. The CDR3 has 15 amino acids. Unmatched junction bases numbered 2, after V lost 2 bases and J lost 0 bases. The germline V gene encodes CDR1 SGHTA and CDR2 FQGTGA. CDR3 DNA: TGTGCCAGCAGCTTACGGGGACAGAGCACAGATACGCAGTATTTT. It is translated as CASSLRGQSTDTQYF.

This rearrangement joins TRBV19 to TRBJ2-1; no reliable D call. Germline CDR1 is LNHDA and CDR2 is SQIVND (reference sequence). Trimming shortened V by 3 bases and J by 5 bases, and 11 bases separated the two germline ends. CDR3 length: 14 amino acids. The CDR3 DNA reads as TGTGCCAGTAGTATCCCGTATGGCCACAATGAGCAGTTCTTC. Residues: CASSIPYGHNEQFF.

The V call is TRBV2, the J call TRBJ2-2; 7 bases match TRBD1. The germline gives CDR1 SNHLY, CDR2 FYNNEI. The V segment lost 11 bases and the J segment 1 base; nucleotides outside the gene matches: 7. CDR3 size: 14 residues. Written as DNA, the CDR3 is TGTGCCGGGAAGGACAGGCGGAACACCGGGGAGCTGTTTTTT. It encodes CAGKDRRNTGELFF.

The V and J genes are TRBV6-1 and TRBJ1-1, with 10 nucleotides matching TRBD1. V lost 2 bases and J lost 9; bases outside the gene matches: 9. This CDR3 has 15 residues. Germline CDR1 MNHNS, CDR2 SASEGT. The DNA for the CDR3 is TGTGCCAGCAGTGAAAAAGGGACAGGGGAACGGAAAGCTTTCTTT. Protein: CASSEKGTGERKAFF.

The J gene is TRBJ1-5, the V gene TRBV23-1; TRBD1 matches 8 bases. TRBV23-1 has ORF status, its function being uncertain. CDR3 length equals 15 residues. The J segment lost 2 bases and the V segment lost 4 bases, leaving 4 bases of the junction unmatched. Here the CDR3 reads CASSLPDRGNQPQHF. CDR3 in DNA: TGCGCCAGCAGTCTCCCGGACAGGGGCAATCAGCCCCAGCATTTT.

J is TRBJ1-5 and V is TRBV6-6; TRBD1 is a possible D gene (6 bases). The germline CDR1 and CDR2 sequences are MNHNY and SVGAGI (reference sequence). V was clipped by 6 bases and J by 0 bases, with 12 bases between them. This CDR3 region has 15 residues. For the CDR3, the DNA is TGTGCCAGCAGAGAGACAGGAGTTAGCAATCAGCCCCAGCATTTT. It is translated as CASRETGVSNQPQHF.